This TCR beta chain appears in the sequencing data of a study of graft-versus-host responses after intestinal transplantation. Study details: Anti-thymocyte globulin induction was given to all recipients, followed by tacrolimus and steroids for roughly 3 years. Overall study findings and caveats: High graft-versus-host to host-versus-graft clonal ratios were found in allografts of patients who had graft-donor T cell macrochimerism. GvH clones detected in recipient marrow included some appearing first in ileum or blood.

Using immunoSEQ multiplex PCR, the repertoire was profiled, and TCRdb retains in-frame clones only, with some absent. Of around 120,000 clones listed, over 75% are singletons. Trimming at V came to 1 base and at J to 1 base, leaving 4 bases not matched to a gene. The CDR3 covers 15 residues. Per germline, CDR1 SGHNT and CDR2 YYREEE (reference sequence). This clone was seen a single time. Its specificity is unknown. This sequence originates from a human donor who received an intestinal transplant. Sequenced material: unstimulated CD4+ T cells sorted from spleen or lymph node cells, taken before intestinal transplant. The gene calls are TRBV5-4 and TRBJ1-1, with 7 bases aligning to TRBD1. CDR3 sequence: CASSLQGQRNTEAFF. The CDR3 coding sequence is TGTGCCAGCAGCTTGCAGGGACAGAGGAACACTGAAGCTTTCTTT.